This T cell receptor beta chain came from a study of blood T cell repertoires in COVID-19. This CDR3 is 16 amino acids long. Germline-derived CDR1 and CDR2 are LNHDA and SQIVND (reference sequence). V was trimmed by 5 bases and J by 4 bases, leaving 18 bases between them. Per the authors' pipeline: Amplifying reference gene primers gave estimates of nucleated cell counts. Data came from immunoSEQ multiplex PCR; TCRdb stores just in-frame clones and leaves some out. D and trimming were read from the DNA, whereas the V and J calls and clone size are those reported in that table. The sample lists nearly 110,000 clones, under 85% occurring once.

This clonotype originated in a woman aged 60-70 years with acute or convalescent COVID-19. This rearrangement joins TRBV19 to TRBJ1-3; D not certain. Input material: peripheral blood. CDR3 amino acids: CASSRLGFAGGNTIYF. The CDR3 nucleotides read TGTGCCAGTAGTCGTCTTGGCTTTGCGGGAGGAAACACCATATATTTT.